This T cell receptor (beta chain) was found in a study of persistence of HIV-infected CD4 T cells. Points on this clone: Its matching antigen is unknown.

Sequencing used immunoSEQ version 4 in survey mode. Data came from immunoSEQ multiplex PCR; TCRdb stores just in-frame clones and leaves some out. The sample has 43,000 or so clones; roughly 90% are singletons. This nonspecific control used anti-CD3/anti-CD28 bead stimulation of CD4+ T cells. Sorting selected CD4+ T cells upregulating both CD40 ligand and CD69. General study results and limits: CMV- and Gag-responding cells had lower TCRbeta richness than CD3/CD28-responding cells.

CDR1 is SNHLY and CDR2 is FYNNEI in the germline V gene. Between the trimmed V and J ends, which lost 5 bases and 7 bases, there was a span of 8 bases. There are 11 residues in the CDR3. The V gene is TRBV2, the J gene TRBJ1-2; the D is unclear. The sequences come from CD4+ T cells sorted from PBMCs after roughly 18-hour stimulation, collected from a patient who received antiretroviral therapy. This clonotype was obtained from an adult man with HIV who was CMV-seropositive. DNA for the CDR3: TGTGCCAGCAGTCGGGAGGCTGGCTACACCTTC. This sequence encodes CASSREAGYTF.